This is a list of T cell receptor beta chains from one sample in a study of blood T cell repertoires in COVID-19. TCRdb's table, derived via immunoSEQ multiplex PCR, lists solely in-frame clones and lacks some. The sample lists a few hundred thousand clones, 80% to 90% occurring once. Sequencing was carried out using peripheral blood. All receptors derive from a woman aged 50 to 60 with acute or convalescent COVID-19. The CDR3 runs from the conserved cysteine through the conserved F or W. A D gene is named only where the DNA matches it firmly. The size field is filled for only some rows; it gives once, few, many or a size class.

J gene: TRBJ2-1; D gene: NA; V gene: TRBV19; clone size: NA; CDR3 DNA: TGTGCCAGTAGTATAGGACAGAGCTCCTACAATGAGCAGTTCTTC; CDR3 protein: CASSIGQSSYNEQFF
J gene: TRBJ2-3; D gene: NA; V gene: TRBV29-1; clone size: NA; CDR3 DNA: TGCAGCGACGAGGATGGCACAGATACGCAGTATTTT; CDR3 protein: CSDEDGTDTQYF
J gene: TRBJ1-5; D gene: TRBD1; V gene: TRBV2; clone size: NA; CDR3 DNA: TGTGCCACCAAACAGGGGGCTGAACAGCCCCAGCATTTT; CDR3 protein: CATKQGAEQPQHF
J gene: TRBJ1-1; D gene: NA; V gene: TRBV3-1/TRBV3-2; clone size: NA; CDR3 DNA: TGTGCCAGCAGCCGTGCAAAGCCCGAAGAAGCTTTCTTT; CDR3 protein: CASSRAKPEEAFF
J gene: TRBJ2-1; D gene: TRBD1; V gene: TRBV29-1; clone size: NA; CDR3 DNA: TGCACCTCCAAGGGGGCCGATGAGCAGTTCTTC; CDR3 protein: CTSKGADEQFF
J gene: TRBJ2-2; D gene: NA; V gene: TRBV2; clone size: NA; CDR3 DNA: TGTGCCAGCAGTGAGAGGCCCAGGGGAGGGGACACCGGGGAGCTGTTTTTT; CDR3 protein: CASSERPRGGDTGELFF
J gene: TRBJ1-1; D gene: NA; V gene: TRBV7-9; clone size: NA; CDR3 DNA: TGTGCCAGCAGCCCCGATCTAGGGGACACTGAAGCTTTCTTT; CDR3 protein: CASSPDLGDTEAFF
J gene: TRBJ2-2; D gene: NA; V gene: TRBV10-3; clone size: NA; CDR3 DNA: TGTGCCATCAGTGCAGGCAGTATGAACGGGGAGCTGTTTTTT; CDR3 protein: CAISAGSMNGELFF
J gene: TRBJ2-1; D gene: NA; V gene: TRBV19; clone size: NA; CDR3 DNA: TGTGCCAGTAGTGTGGACTCTGTGCCGTCCAATGAGCAGTTCTTC; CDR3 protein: CASSVDSVPSNEQFF
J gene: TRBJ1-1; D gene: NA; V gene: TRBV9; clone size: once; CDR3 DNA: TGTGCCAGCAGCGTAGAGGGAGGGCACACTGAAGCTTTCTTT; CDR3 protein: CASSVEGGHTEAFF
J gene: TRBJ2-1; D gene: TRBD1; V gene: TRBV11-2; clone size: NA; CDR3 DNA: TGTGCCAGCACCAGGACAGGGTGGAATGAGCAGTTCTTC; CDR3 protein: CASTRTGWNEQFF
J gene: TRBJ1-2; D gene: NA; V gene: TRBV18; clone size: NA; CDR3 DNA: TGTGCCAGCTCACCAGATCAGAACTATGGCTACACCTTC; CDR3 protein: CASSPDQNYGYTF
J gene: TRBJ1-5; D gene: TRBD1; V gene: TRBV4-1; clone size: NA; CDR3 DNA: TGCGCCAGCAGCCAAGGGACAGGGGGAACGAAGCCCCAGCATTTT; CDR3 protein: CASSQGTGGTKPQHF
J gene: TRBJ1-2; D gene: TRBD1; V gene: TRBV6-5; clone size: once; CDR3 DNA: TGTGCCACATATCAGGGGGCGCGGGGCTACACCTTC; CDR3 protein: CATYQGARGYTF
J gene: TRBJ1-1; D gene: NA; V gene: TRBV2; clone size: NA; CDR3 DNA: TGTGCCAGCAGTGCCTGGGAGCAAGCTTTCTTT; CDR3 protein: CASSAWEQAFF
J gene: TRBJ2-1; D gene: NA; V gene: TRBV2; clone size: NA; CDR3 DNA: TGTGCCAGCAGTCCATTAGCTAGCTCCTACAATGAGCAGTTCTTC; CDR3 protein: CASSPLASSYNEQFF
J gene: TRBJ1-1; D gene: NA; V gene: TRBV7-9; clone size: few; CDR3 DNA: TGTGCCAGCAGCTTACTGGCGGGATATTCCACTGAAGCTTTCTTT; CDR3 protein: CASSLLAGYSTEAFF
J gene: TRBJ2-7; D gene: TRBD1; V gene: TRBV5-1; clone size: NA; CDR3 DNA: TGCGCCAGCAGCCTGAACAGGGGAGACGAGCAGTACTTC; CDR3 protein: CASSLNRGDEQYF
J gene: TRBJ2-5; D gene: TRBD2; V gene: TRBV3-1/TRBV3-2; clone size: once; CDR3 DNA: TGTGCCAGCAGCCAAGGACTAGCGCTACAAGAGACCCAGTACTTC; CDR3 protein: CASSQGLALQETQYF
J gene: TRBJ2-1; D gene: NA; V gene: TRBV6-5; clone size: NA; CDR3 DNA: TGTGCCACCAAGCCTTCCTACAATGAGCAGTTCTTC; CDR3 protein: CATKPSYNEQFF
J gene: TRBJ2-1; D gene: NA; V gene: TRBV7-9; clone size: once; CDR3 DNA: TGTGCCAGCAGCCCCAGCCTCGGGGATGAGCAGTTCTTC; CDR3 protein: CASSPSLGDEQFF
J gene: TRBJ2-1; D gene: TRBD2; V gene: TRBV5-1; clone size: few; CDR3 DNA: TGCGCCAGCAGCGACACTAGCGGGGGAGGTTACAATGAGCAGTTCTTC; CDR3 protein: CASSDTSGGGYNEQFF
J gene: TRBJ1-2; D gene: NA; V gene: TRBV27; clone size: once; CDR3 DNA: TGTGCCAGCAGTTTAGGCCGGACTCTCTATGGCTACACCTTC; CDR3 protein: CASSLGRTLYGYTF
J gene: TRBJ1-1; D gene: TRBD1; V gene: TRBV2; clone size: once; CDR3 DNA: TGTGCCAGCAGTGAATCGCCAGGGGGCCTGACTGAAGCTTTCTTT; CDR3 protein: CASSESPGGLTEAFF
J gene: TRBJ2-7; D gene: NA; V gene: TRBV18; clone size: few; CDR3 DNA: TGTGCCAGCTCACGTCAAGGGGGAGAGCAGTACTTC; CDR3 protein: CASSRQGGEQYF
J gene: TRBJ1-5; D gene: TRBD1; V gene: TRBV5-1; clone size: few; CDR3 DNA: TGCGCCAGCAGCTTCGGACAGGGGGAGGTCCAGCATTTT; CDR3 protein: CASSFGQGEVQHF
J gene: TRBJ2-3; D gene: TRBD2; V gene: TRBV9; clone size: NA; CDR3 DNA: TGTGCCAGCAGCGCCAGGGCGGGAGAAAGCACAGATACGCAGTATTTT; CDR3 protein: CASSARAGESTDTQYF
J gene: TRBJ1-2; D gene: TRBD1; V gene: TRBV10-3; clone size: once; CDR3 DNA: TGTGCCATCAGTGAAGGGACAGGGGGCGACTATGGCTACACCTTC; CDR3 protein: CAISEGTGGDYGYTF
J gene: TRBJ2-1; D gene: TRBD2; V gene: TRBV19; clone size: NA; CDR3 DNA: TGTGCCAGTAGTGGGCTAGCGGGAGGTCACTCCTACAATGAGCAGTTCTTC; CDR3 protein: CASSGLAGGHSYNEQFF
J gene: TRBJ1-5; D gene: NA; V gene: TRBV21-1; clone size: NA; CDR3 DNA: TGTGCCAGCAGCAAAGTAGGCGACAGGGGAAGGGATCAGCCCCAGCATTTT; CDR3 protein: CASSKVGDRGRDQPQHF
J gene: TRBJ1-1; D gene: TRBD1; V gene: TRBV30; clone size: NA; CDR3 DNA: TGTGCCTGGAGTGGAGACAGGGGGACTGAAGCTTTCTTT; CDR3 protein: CAWSGDRGTEAFF
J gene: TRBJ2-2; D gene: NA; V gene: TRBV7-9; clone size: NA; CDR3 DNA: TGTGCCAGCCCCCTCGTGGGGAGTGGGGACACCGGGGAGCTGTTTTTT; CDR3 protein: CASPLVGSGDTGELFF
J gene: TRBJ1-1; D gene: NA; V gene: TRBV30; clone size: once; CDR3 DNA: TGTGCCTTCACAGGGTTGGTCACTGAAGCTTTCTTT; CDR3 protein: CAFTGLVTEAFF
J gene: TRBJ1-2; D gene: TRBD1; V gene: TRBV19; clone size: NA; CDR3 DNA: TGTGCCAGTAGTGACCACGGGACAGGCGAGTACTATGGCTACACCTTC; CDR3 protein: CASSDHGTGEYYGYTF
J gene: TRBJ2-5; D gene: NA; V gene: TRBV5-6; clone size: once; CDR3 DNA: TGTGCCAGCAGCTTGGATGCGAGCGACAGGACAGAGACCCAGTACTTC; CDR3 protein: CASSLDASDRTETQYF
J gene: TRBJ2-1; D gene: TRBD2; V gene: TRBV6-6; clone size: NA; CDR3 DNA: TGTGCCAGCAGTTGGGGACTAGCGGAATACAATGAGCAGTTCTTC; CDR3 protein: CASSWGLAEYNEQFF
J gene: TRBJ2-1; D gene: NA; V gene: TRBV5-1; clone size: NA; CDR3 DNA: TGCGCCAGCAGCTTGGGGGCCCTTGACAATGAGCAGTTCTTC; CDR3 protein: CASSLGALDNEQFF
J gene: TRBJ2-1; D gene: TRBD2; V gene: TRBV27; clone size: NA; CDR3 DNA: TGTGCCAGCAGCACGACACTAGCGGGAGAATGGTACAATGAGCAGTTCTTC; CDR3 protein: CASSTTLAGEWYNEQFF
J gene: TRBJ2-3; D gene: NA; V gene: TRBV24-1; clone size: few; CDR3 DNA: TGTGCCACCAGTGTACGCCGGGGGGATACGCAGTATTTT; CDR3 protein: CATSVRRGDTQYF
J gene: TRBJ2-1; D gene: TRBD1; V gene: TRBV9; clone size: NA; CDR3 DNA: TGTGCCAGCAGTTCCGAGACAGGGGGTTACAATGAGCAGTTCTTC; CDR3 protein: CASSSETGGYNEQFF
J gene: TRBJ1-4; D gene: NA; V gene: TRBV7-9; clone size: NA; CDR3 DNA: TGTGCCAGCAGCTCCGTAGGCGGAGCAGCTAATGAAAAACTGTTTTTT; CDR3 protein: CASSSVGGAANEKLFF
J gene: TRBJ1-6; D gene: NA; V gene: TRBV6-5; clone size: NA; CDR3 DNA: TGTGCCAGCAGTTACGACAGACAGTCACCCCTCCACTTT; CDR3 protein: CASSYDRQSPLHF
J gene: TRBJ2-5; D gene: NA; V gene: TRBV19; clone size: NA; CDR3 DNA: TGTGCCAGTAGTATAGGTGGTCGGAGAGAGACCCAGTACTTC; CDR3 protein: CASSIGGRRETQYF
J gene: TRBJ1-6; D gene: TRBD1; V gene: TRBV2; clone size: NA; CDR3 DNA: TGTGCCAGCAGTGAAGCTCATGCGGACAGGGAATTTAGACCCCTCCACTTT; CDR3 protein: CASSEAHADREFRPLHF
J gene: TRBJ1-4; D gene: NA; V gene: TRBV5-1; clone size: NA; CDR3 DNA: TGCGCCAGCAGCCCCAGGACAGAAGAAAATGAAAAACTGTTTTTT; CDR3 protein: CASSPRTEENEKLFF
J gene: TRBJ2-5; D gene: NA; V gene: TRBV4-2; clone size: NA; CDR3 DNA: TGTGCCAGCAGCCCCGGGAACAATCAAGAGACCCAGTACTTC; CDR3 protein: CASSPGNNQETQYF
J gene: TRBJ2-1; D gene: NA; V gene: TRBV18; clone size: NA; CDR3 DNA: TGTGCCAGCTGGGAGGTCCAATACAATGAGCAGTTCTTC; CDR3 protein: CASWEVQYNEQFF
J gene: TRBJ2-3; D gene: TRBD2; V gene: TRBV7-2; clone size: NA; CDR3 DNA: TGTGCCAGCAGCTTAGTACTAGCGGGGTCTTCCACAGATACGCAGTATTTT; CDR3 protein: CASSLVLAGSSTDTQYF
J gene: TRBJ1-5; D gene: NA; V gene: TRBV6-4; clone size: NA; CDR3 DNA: TGTGCCAGCAGCATCGACAGTAGCAATCAGCCCCAGCATTTT; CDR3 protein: CASSIDSSNQPQHF
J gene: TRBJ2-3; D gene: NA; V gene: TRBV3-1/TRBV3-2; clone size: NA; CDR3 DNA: TGTGCCAGCAGCCGGAAAATAGCAACCTACACAGATACGCAGTATTTT; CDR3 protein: CASSRKIATYTDTQYF
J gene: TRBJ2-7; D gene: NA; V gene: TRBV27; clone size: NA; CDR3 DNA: TGTGCCAGCAGTTTATCGTACAGGGGAGGCCAGTACTTC; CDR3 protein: CASSLSYRGGQYF
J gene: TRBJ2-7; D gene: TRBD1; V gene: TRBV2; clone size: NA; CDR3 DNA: TGTGCCAGCACCTGGACAGGTTCGTACGAGCAGTACTTC; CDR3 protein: CASTWTGSYEQYF
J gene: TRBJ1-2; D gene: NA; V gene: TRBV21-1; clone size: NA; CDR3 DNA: TGTGCCAGCAGCCTATACGGGGGGGCGGGCGGCTACACCTTC; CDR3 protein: CASSLYGGAGGYTF
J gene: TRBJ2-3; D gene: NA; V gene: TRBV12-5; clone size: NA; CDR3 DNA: TGTGCTAGTGGGACGCTAGATTTTCAGGATACGCAGTATTTT; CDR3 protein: CASGTLDFQDTQYF
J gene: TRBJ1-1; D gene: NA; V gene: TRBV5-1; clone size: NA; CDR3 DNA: TGCGCCAGCAGCTTCGCGGGGGGCGAGACTGAAGCTTTCTTT; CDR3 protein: CASSFAGGETEAFF
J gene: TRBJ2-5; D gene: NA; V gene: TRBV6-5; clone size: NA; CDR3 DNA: TGTGCCAGCAGTTACTCATTTCAGGGGGAGACCCAGTACTTC; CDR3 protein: CASSYSFQGETQYF
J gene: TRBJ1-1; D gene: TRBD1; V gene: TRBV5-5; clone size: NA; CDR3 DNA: TGTGCCAGCAGCTTGGAAGACAGGGGAGCCCCTTCGAACACTGAAGCTTTCTTT; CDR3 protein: CASSLEDRGAPSNTEAFF
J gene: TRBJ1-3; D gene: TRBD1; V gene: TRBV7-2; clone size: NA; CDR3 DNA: TGTGCCAGCAGCTCGGGGCAGGGGGCTAAGGCTGGAAACACCATATATTTT; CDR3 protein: CASSSGQGAKAGNTIYF
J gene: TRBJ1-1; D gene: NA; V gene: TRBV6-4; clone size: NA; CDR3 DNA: TGTGCCAGCAGTTTCGACAGAAACACTGAAGCTTTCTTT; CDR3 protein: CASSFDRNTEAFF